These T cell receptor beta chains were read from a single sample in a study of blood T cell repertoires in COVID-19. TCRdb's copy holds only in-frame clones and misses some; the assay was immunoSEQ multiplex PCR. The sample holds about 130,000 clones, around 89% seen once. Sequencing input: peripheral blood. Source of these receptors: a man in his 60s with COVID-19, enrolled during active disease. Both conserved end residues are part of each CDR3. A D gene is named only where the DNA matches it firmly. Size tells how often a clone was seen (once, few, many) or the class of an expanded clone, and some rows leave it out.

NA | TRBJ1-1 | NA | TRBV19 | CASSGRGTVNTEAFF | TGTGCCAGTAGTGGCCGCGGGACGGTGAACACTGAAGCTTTCTTT
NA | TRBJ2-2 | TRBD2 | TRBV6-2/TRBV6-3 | CASSFDSGGLETGELFF | TGTGCCAGCAGTTTCGATAGCGGGGGCCTGGAAACCGGGGAGCTGTTTTTT
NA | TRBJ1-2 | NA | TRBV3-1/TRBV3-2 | CASSQGVLSESNYGYTF | TGTGCCAGCAGCCAAGGTGTTCTTTCGGAGTCTAACTATGGCTACACCTTC
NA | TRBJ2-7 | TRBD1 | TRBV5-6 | CASSPPGTAYEQYF | TGTGCCAGCAGCCCCCCCGGGACAGCCTACGAGCAGTACTTC
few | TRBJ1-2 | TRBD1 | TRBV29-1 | CSVMGQGFGYTF | TGCAGCGTCATGGGACAGGGGTTTGGCTACACCTTC
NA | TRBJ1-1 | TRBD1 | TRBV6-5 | CASSYSSQGARTEAFF | TGTGCCAGCAGTTACTCCTCACAGGGGGCGCGCACTGAAGCTTTCTTT
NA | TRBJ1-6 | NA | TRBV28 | CASITEPGSPLHF | TGTGCCAGCATTACGGAACCGGGGTCACCCCTCCACTTT
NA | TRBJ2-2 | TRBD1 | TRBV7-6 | CASSLDLRDRSTGELFF | TGTGCCAGCAGCTTAGATCTCCGGGACAGGAGCACCGGGGAGCTGTTTTTT
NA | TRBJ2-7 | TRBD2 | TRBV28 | CASSLWAGGGSYEQYF | TGTGCCAGCAGTTTATGGGCGGGCGGGGGGTCCTACGAGCAGTACTTC
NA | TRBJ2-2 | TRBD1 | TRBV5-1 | CASSPPGTGSVVGELFF | TGCGCCAGCAGCCCCCCTGGGACAGGGTCAGTAGTCGGGGAGCTGTTTTTT
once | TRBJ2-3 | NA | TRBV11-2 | CATAREDTQYF | TGTGCCACCGCCCGGGAAGATACGCAGTATTTT
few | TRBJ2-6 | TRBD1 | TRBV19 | CASSIDSGRGLTGANVLTF | TGTGCCAGTAGTATAGATTCTGGCAGGGGGCTAACTGGGGCCAACGTCCTGACTTTC
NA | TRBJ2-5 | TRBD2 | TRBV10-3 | CAISEGGTSAETQYF | TGTGCCATCAGTGAGGGCGGGACTAGCGCAGAGACCCAGTACTTC